A selection of T cell receptor beta chains follows, all from one sample in a study of OX40 agonist ivuxolimab in advanced cancers. Produced via immunoSEQ multiplex PCR; TCRdb's table is partial and in-frame only. This sample has some 57,000 clones, with about 84% found just once. The source material was CD4+ or CD8+ T cells sorted from blood, sampled in a trial of the OX40 agonist ivuxolimab. Source of these receptors: an adult with an advanced solid tumor such as melanoma, head and neck, liver or kidney cancer. CDR3s include the opening cysteine and the closing phenylalanine or tryptophan. D genes are given only for firm matches. For some rows the clone size is stated as once, few or many, or as a class when expanded; others skip it.

d_gene: TRBD2
abundance: NA
v_gene: TRBV5-4
len: 14
j_gene: TRBJ2-7
CDR3nt: TGTGCCAGCAGCCTAGGGACTAGGAAGTTCGAGCAGTACTTC
CDR3aa: CASSLGTRKFEQYF

d_gene: TRBD2
abundance: NA
v_gene: TRBV2
len: 16
j_gene: TRBJ2-1
CDR3nt: TGTGCCAGCAGTCCTTCACTAGCGGGGTCGTACAATGAGCAGTTCTTC
CDR3aa: CASSPSLAGSYNEQFF

d_gene: TRBD1
abundance: NA
v_gene: TRBV5-6
len: 12
j_gene: TRBJ1-2
CDR3nt: TGTGCCAGCAGCCCGACAGGGTGGGGCTACACCTTC
CDR3aa: CASSPTGWGYTF

d_gene: TRBD2
abundance: NA
v_gene: TRBV28
len: 14
j_gene: TRBJ2-7
CDR3nt: TGTGCCAGCAGAGGTGGACTAGCGTCGTCCGAGCAGTACTTC
CDR3aa: CASRGGLASSEQYF

d_gene: NA
abundance: NA
v_gene: TRBV9
len: 15
j_gene: TRBJ2-3
CDR3nt: TGTGCCAGCAGCGTTGGGGTTCGGGTCACAGATACGCAGTATTTT
CDR3aa: CASSVGVRVTDTQYF

d_gene: NA
abundance: NA
v_gene: TRBV27
len: 15
j_gene: TRBJ2-7
CDR3nt: TGTGCCAGCAGGAGAAATTACGACAGTACCTACGAGCAGTACTTC
CDR3aa: CASRRNYDSTYEQYF

d_gene: NA
abundance: NA
v_gene: TRBV6-5
len: 14
j_gene: TRBJ2-7
CDR3nt: TGTGCCAGCAGTAAGTCAAAGGGTGGCTACGAGCAGTACTTC
CDR3aa: CASSKSKGGYEQYF

d_gene: NA
abundance: NA
v_gene: TRBV11-3
len: 12
j_gene: TRBJ2-1
CDR3nt: TGTGCCAGCAGCCCAGGGTACAATGAGCAGTTCTTC
CDR3aa: CASSPGYNEQFF

d_gene: TRBD2
abundance: NA
v_gene: TRBV7-2
len: 15
j_gene: TRBJ2-3
CDR3nt: TGTGCCAGCAGGATAGCGGGGGGTAGCACAGATACGCAGTATTTT
CDR3aa: CASRIAGGSTDTQYF

d_gene: NA
abundance: NA
v_gene: TRBV6-1
len: 15
j_gene: TRBJ1-6
CDR3nt: TGTGCCAGCAGTGAAGCTGGGGGGAGTAAGTCACCCCTCCACTTT
CDR3aa: CASSEAGGSKSPLHF

d_gene: NA
abundance: few
v_gene: TRBV7-9
len: 14
j_gene: TRBJ1-1
CDR3nt: TGTGCCAGCAGTCTCACATTGCAGGGTGAATCAGCTTTCTTT
CDR3aa: CASSLTLQGESAFF

d_gene: NA
abundance: NA
v_gene: TRBV6-4
len: 15
j_gene: TRBJ2-3
CDR3nt: TGTGCCAGCAGAGACGAATCCGGGGGCACAGATACGCAGTATTTT
CDR3aa: CASRDESGGTDTQYF

d_gene: NA
abundance: NA
v_gene: TRBV6-5
len: 14
j_gene: TRBJ1-3
CDR3nt: TGTGCCAGCAGTGGGACGAGCTCTGGAAACACCATATATTTT
CDR3aa: CASSGTSSGNTIYF

d_gene: NA
abundance: NA
v_gene: TRBV11-1
len: 16
j_gene: TRBJ2-7
CDR3nt: TGTGCCAGCAGCTTGACTACAGGGCTCGGTATGTACGAGCAGTACTTC
CDR3aa: CASSLTTGLGMYEQYF

d_gene: TRBD1
abundance: NA
v_gene: TRBV11-3
len: 12
j_gene: TRBJ1-2
CDR3nt: TGTGCCAGCCAGCAGGGGGGGGAGAGCTACACCTTC
CDR3aa: CASQQGGESYTF

d_gene: NA
abundance: NA
v_gene: TRBV28
len: 12
j_gene: TRBJ1-5
CDR3nt: TGTGCCGGTCGACGGGCCAATCAGCCCCAGCATTTT
CDR3aa: CAGRRANQPQHF

d_gene: NA
abundance: NA
v_gene: TRBV7-2
len: 15
j_gene: TRBJ2-3
CDR3nt: TGTGCCAGCAGCTCTCGGATAGGTAGCACAGATACGCAGTATTTT
CDR3aa: CASSSRIGSTDTQYF

d_gene: TRBD1
abundance: NA
v_gene: TRBV19
len: 15
j_gene: TRBJ1-2
CDR3nt: TGTGCCAGTAGTGTTACAGGGGGGAAGAGCTATGGCTACACCTTC
CDR3aa: CASSVTGGKSYGYTF

d_gene: NA
abundance: NA
v_gene: TRBV27
len: 16
j_gene: TRBJ1-1
CDR3nt: TGTGCCAGCAGTTTTTGGCCGGGCGGAATGAACACTGAAGCTTTCTTT
CDR3aa: CASSFWPGGMNTEAFF

d_gene: TRBD1
abundance: NA
v_gene: TRBV5-6
len: 14
j_gene: TRBJ2-3
CDR3nt: TGTGCCAGCAGCATGACAGGGAGCACAGATACGCAGTATTTT
CDR3aa: CASSMTGSTDTQYF

d_gene: NA
abundance: NA
v_gene: TRBV30
len: 15
j_gene: TRBJ1-5
CDR3nt: TGTGCCTGGAGTGTACAACGGGGGGCCCCTCAGCCCCAGCATTTT
CDR3aa: CAWSVQRGAPQPQHF

d_gene: NA
abundance: NA
v_gene: TRBV7-2
len: 13
j_gene: TRBJ2-3
CDR3nt: TGTGCCAGCAGCTCGGGCGCGTCAGATACGCAGTATTTT
CDR3aa: CASSSGASDTQYF

d_gene: NA
abundance: NA
v_gene: TRBV7-2
len: 15
j_gene: TRBJ1-3
CDR3nt: TGTGCCAGCAGCTTAGCCCGGGACTCTGGAAACACCATATATTTT
CDR3aa: CASSLARDSGNTIYF

d_gene: NA
abundance: NA
v_gene: TRBV5-1
len: 14
j_gene: TRBJ2-3
CDR3nt: TGCGCCAGCAGCTTGCGGACCAGCACAGATACGCAGTATTTT
CDR3aa: CASSLRTSTDTQYF

d_gene: NA
abundance: NA
v_gene: TRBV4-1
len: 13
j_gene: TRBJ2-3
CDR3nt: TGCGCCAGCAGCCACGAAGAGCCAGATACGCAGTATTTT
CDR3aa: CASSHEEPDTQYF

d_gene: NA
abundance: once
v_gene: TRBV11-2
len: 16
j_gene: TRBJ2-3
CDR3nt: TGTGCCAGCAGCTCCTCCGGGGCAGCCAACCGTGATACGCAGTATTTT
CDR3aa: CASSSSGAANRDTQYF

d_gene: NA
abundance: NA
v_gene: TRBV7-2
len: 16
j_gene: TRBJ2-7
CDR3nt: TGTGCCAGCAGCTCACAAGCGGGGGACAGGGCGCTCGAGCAGTACTTC
CDR3aa: CASSSQAGDRALEQYF

d_gene: NA
abundance: NA
v_gene: TRBV28
len: 15
j_gene: TRBJ2-7
CDR3nt: TGTGCCAGCACCAGCCCAGGAGGGGCGAACTACGAGCAGTACTTC
CDR3aa: CASTSPGGANYEQYF

d_gene: TRBD2
abundance: NA
v_gene: TRBV28
len: 15
j_gene: TRBJ2-5
CDR3nt: TGTGCCAGCAGTAAGGAGCGGGGGTACCAAGAGACCCAGTACTTC
CDR3aa: CASSKERGYQETQYF

d_gene: NA
abundance: few
v_gene: TRBV4-2
len: 14
j_gene: TRBJ1-6
CDR3nt: TGTGCCAGCAGCCAAGGGCGACGTGATTCACCCCTCCACTTT
CDR3aa: CASSQGRRDSPLHF

d_gene: TRBD1
abundance: NA
v_gene: TRBV28
len: 15
j_gene: TRBJ1-2
CDR3nt: TGTGCCAGCAGTTCCCCGACAGGGGGCAACTATGGCTACACCTTC
CDR3aa: CASSSPTGGNYGYTF

d_gene: TRBD1
abundance: NA
v_gene: TRBV30
len: 12
j_gene: TRBJ2-7
CDR3nt: TGTGCCTGGAATGGGGGACAGTACGAGCAGTACTTC
CDR3aa: CAWNGGQYEQYF

d_gene: TRBD1
abundance: NA
v_gene: TRBV9
len: 15
j_gene: TRBJ1-1
CDR3nt: TGTGCCAGCAGCGTAGAGGGACAGGGGAACACTGAAGCTTTCTTT
CDR3aa: CASSVEGQGNTEAFF

d_gene: NA
abundance: NA
v_gene: TRBV20-1
len: 11
j_gene: TRBJ1-1
CDR3nt: TGCAGTGGTACAGGCGGCACTGAAGCTTTCTTT
CDR3aa: CSGTGGTEAFF

d_gene: TRBD2
abundance: NA
v_gene: TRBV5-1
len: 15
j_gene: TRBJ2-3
CDR3nt: TGCGCCAGCAGCTTTGGCGGGGGAAGCACAGATACGCAGTATTTT
CDR3aa: CASSFGGGSTDTQYF

d_gene: NA
abundance: NA
v_gene: TRBV18
len: 14
j_gene: TRBJ2-2
CDR3nt: TGTGCCAGCTCACCAGAGGGTTCTACCGGGGAGCTGTTTTTT
CDR3aa: CASSPEGSTGELFF

d_gene: NA
abundance: NA
v_gene: TRBV5-6
len: 16
j_gene: TRBJ2-1
CDR3nt: TGTGCCAGCAGCTTCCTCCCAGAAGGCCCTCTCGGTGAGCAGTTCTTC
CDR3aa: CASSFLPEGPLGEQFF

d_gene: NA
abundance: NA
v_gene: TRBV7-9
len: 16
j_gene: TRBJ1-1
CDR3nt: TGTGCCACCCAACTCGAATCCGGTGGCGGGAACACTGAAGCTTTCTTT
CDR3aa: CATQLESGGGNTEAFF

d_gene: NA
abundance: NA
v_gene: TRBV11-2
len: 13
j_gene: TRBJ1-2
CDR3nt: TGTGCCAGCAGCGGGGGGTTGAACTATGGCTACACCTTC
CDR3aa: CASSGGLNYGYTF

d_gene: NA
abundance: NA
v_gene: TRBV7-3
len: 12
j_gene: TRBJ1-1
CDR3nt: TGTGCCAGCAGCGAGTCTAACACTGAAGCTTTCTTT
CDR3aa: CASSESNTEAFF

d_gene: TRBD2
abundance: NA
v_gene: TRBV27
len: 15
j_gene: TRBJ2-2
CDR3nt: TGTGCCAGCAGCCCGGGACTAGCGGGTACCGGGGAGCTGTTTTTT
CDR3aa: CASSPGLAGTGELFF

d_gene: TRBD1
abundance: NA
v_gene: TRBV7-8
len: 16
j_gene: TRBJ1-2
CDR3nt: TGTGCCAGCAGCTTAGGGGGACAGGGGCTTAACTATGGCTACACCTTC
CDR3aa: CASSLGGQGLNYGYTF

d_gene: TRBD1
abundance: NA
v_gene: TRBV9
len: 16
j_gene: TRBJ1-3
CDR3nt: TGTGCCAGCAGCCCACTACAGGGACAGGGTGGAAACACCATATATTTT
CDR3aa: CASSPLQGQGGNTIYF

d_gene: NA
abundance: NA
v_gene: TRBV6-6
len: 13
j_gene: TRBJ1-6
CDR3nt: TGTGCCAGCAGTTACAGAAGTAATTCACCCCTCCACTTT
CDR3aa: CASSYRSNSPLHF

d_gene: TRBD1
abundance: NA
v_gene: TRBV7-8
len: 14
j_gene: TRBJ1-1
CDR3nt: TGTGCCAGCAGCTTAGACCGGGACAGTCGTGAAGCTTTCTTT
CDR3aa: CASSLDRDSREAFF

d_gene: NA
abundance: NA
v_gene: TRBV28
len: 13
j_gene: TRBJ2-7
CDR3nt: TGTGCCAGCAGTTATCTGGACAACTACGAGCAGTACTTC
CDR3aa: CASSYLDNYEQYF

d_gene: NA
abundance: NA
v_gene: TRBV7-2
len: 13
j_gene: TRBJ1-2
CDR3nt: TGTGCCAGCAGCTTAGGTCAGGGTCATGGCTACACCTTC
CDR3aa: CASSLGQGHGYTF

d_gene: TRBD2
abundance: NA
v_gene: TRBV5-5
len: 18
j_gene: TRBJ2-2
CDR3nt: TGTGCCAGCAGCTTGGCCGCGACTAGCGGGGCGAACACCGGGGAGCTGTTTTTT
CDR3aa: CASSLAATSGANTGELFF

d_gene: NA
abundance: NA
v_gene: TRBV19
len: 14
j_gene: TRBJ1-4
CDR3nt: TGTGCCAGTAGGGACGGTGGAACTAATGAAAAACTGTTTTTT
CDR3aa: CASRDGGTNEKLFF

d_gene: NA
abundance: NA
v_gene: TRBV9
len: 16
j_gene: TRBJ1-6
CDR3nt: TGTGCCAGCAGCTCAGAAGTGGTACCCGGGGGTTCACCCCTCCACTTT
CDR3aa: CASSSEVVPGGSPLHF

d_gene: NA
abundance: NA
v_gene: TRBV18
len: 14
j_gene: TRBJ2-1
CDR3nt: TGTGCCAGCTCATTGACAGGCACCTACAATGAGCAGTTCTTC
CDR3aa: CASSLTGTYNEQFF

d_gene: NA
abundance: NA
v_gene: TRBV7-9
len: 15
j_gene: TRBJ1-5
CDR3nt: TGTGCCAGCAGCCGAGACGGTTATAGCAATCAGCCCCAGCATTTT
CDR3aa: CASSRDGYSNQPQHF

d_gene: TRBD1
abundance: NA
v_gene: TRBV18
len: 16
j_gene: TRBJ2-5
CDR3nt: TGTGCCAGCTCACCATTTCGAGACAGGGTGGAAGAGACCCAGTACTTC
CDR3aa: CASSPFRDRVEETQYF

d_gene: NA
abundance: NA
v_gene: TRBV5-1
len: 15
j_gene: TRBJ2-7
CDR3nt: TGCGCCAGCAGCTTGAGCGCCGGGTCCGGGATGGAGCAGTACTTC
CDR3aa: CASSLSAGSGMEQYF

d_gene: NA
abundance: NA
v_gene: TRBV5-1
len: 15
j_gene: TRBJ2-7
CDR3nt: TGCGCCAGCAGTTGGGGCAGGGGTGGTGCGGACGAGCAGTACTTC
CDR3aa: CASSWGRGGADEQYF

d_gene: TRBD2
abundance: NA
v_gene: TRBV19
len: 17
j_gene: TRBJ2-3
CDR3nt: TGTGCCAGTAGCACGGGGACTAGCGGGGGGCCCACAGATACGCAGTATTTT
CDR3aa: CASSTGTSGGPTDTQYF

d_gene: TRBD1
abundance: NA
v_gene: TRBV6-5
len: 15
j_gene: TRBJ2-7
CDR3nt: TGTGCCAGCAGTTACGCCCGGGACAGGGCCTACGAGCAGTACTTC
CDR3aa: CASSYARDRAYEQYF